The rows below give T cell receptor beta chains drawn from one sample of a study of monozygotic twins with inflammatory bowel disease. TCRdb re-analyzed the 5' RACE reads; it lists each CDR3 protein once, without DNA. This sample lists about 330,000 distinct CDR3 sequences; its ten largest clones have around 2%. The sequenced material came from blood. These receptors came from a human donor with ulcerative colitis or Crohn's disease, or a healthy co-twin of an affected twin (not recorded which). Each CDR3 is given with its conserved first and last residue.

TRBJ2-2,TRBV11-2,CASTNRWAGNTNTGELFF
TRBJ2-5,TRBV11-2,CASSLGAGGLIETQYF
TRBJ1-4,TRBV4-3,CASSQDQNGKLFF
TRBJ2-2,TRBV9,CASRDGTGNTGELFF
TRBJ1-1,TRBV24-1,CATFPQGGTGVQNTEAFF
TRBJ1-1,TRBV11-1,CASSFKRNTEAFF
TRBJ1-2,TRBV5-4,CASSGGAYGYTF
TRBJ2-3,TRBV20-1,CSARAGTTREIDTQYF
TRBJ2-1,TRBV5-1,CASGRISQNEQFF
TRBJ2-5,TRBV5-1,CASRDPLGPQETQYF
TRBJ1-1,TRBV5-4,CASSPTDRWTEAFF